This TCR beta chain was obtained from a study of blood T cell repertoires in COVID-19. Study in general: The United States, Italy and Spain were the sources of the acute and convalescent COVID-19 samples. The analysed material was cDNA or gDNA that came from T cells, B-cell-depleted T cells, or PBMCs.

This table comes from immunoSEQ multiplex PCR, and its TCRdb copy is limited to in-frame clones, with some not included. The table shows 150,000 to 200,000 clones, with 82% occurring only once. The source material was peripheral blood. The sequence was collected from a woman in her thirties or forties with COVID-19, enrolled during active disease.

CDR3 protein: CASSFGREVPNSPLHF. CDR3 nucleotides: TGTGCCAGCAGCTTTGGCAGGGAGGTCCCGAATTCACCCCTCCACTTT. The gene calls are TRBV5-4 and TRBJ1-6; D is possibly TRBD1 (5 bases). This CDR3 contains 16 residues. Trimming shortened V by 2 bases and J by 7 bases, and 16 bases separated the two germline ends. Germline V gene lookup returns CDR1 SGHNT and CDR2 YYREEE (reference sequence).